This TCR beta chain was documented in a study of blood T cell repertoires in COVID-19. The data were produced by immunoSEQ multiplex PCR, yet TCRdb's version contains in-frame clones alone and is incomplete. The sample comprises about 430,000 clones, 85% to 90% of which are singletons, and 1% to 1.3% rests with the top ten. In terms of age and location, participants ranged from about 18 to 100 years and lived in about two dozen US areas. Among Cohort 3 donors, those recovered had two negative PCRs, clearance, or symptom resolution. Germline V gives CDR1 MRHNA, CDR2 SNTAGT. The CDR3 consists of 15 residues. Comment on this clone: A junction boundary mismatches the germline segment, possibly from a read error.

The J gene is TRBJ2-7, the V gene TRBV6-4, with TRBD2 identical over 10 bases. Sequences were obtained from PBMCs or T cells enriched from blood (not recorded which). The source is a man aged 30-40 years who had recovered from COVID-19. This CDR3 is CASSRLAGDSYEQYF. CDR3 DNA sequence: TGTGCTAGCAGTCGGCTAGCGGGGGACTCCTACGAGCAGTACTTC.